The rows below give T cell receptor beta chains drawn from one sample of a study of T cell repertoires in cytomegalovirus infection. MiXCR, applied by TCRdb to the reads, yields one record per CDR3 protein. Here the sample spans roughly 300,000 distinct CDR3 sequences, more than 8% being singletons. The source material was PBMCs. All receptors derive from a human donor in good health (CMV status not recorded). Some clones in this sample may be carry-over from other donors' samples. CDR3s include the opening cysteine and the closing phenylalanine or tryptophan. The order of the fields is clone size, J gene, D gene, V gene, CDR3 protein, CDR3 DNA. A D gene is named only where the DNA matches it firmly. Not all rows give a size; the values are once, few, many and, for expanded clones, a class.

many,TRBJ1-5,.,TRBV28,CASSLVGGVEQPQHF,TGTGCCAGCAGTTTAGTCGGCGGGGTCGAGCAGCCCCAGCATTTT
many,TRBJ1-2,.,TRBV28,CASTSEGAGGYTF,TGTGCCAGCACCTCGGAAGGGGCAGGGGGCTACACCTTC
many,TRBJ2-1,TRBD1,TRBV7-9,CASSQGESSYNEQFF,TGTGCCAGCAGCCAGGGGGAGAGCTCCTACAATGAGCAGTTCTTC
many,TRBJ1-5,.,TRBV12-3/TRBV12-4,CASSLQAGPNQPQHF,TGTGCCAGCAGTTTACAGGCAGGGCCAAATCAGCCCCAGCATTTT
few,TRBJ2-7,.,TRBV15,CATSRDLSSYEQYF,TGTGCCACCAGCAGGGACCTTTCCTCCTACGAGCAGTACTTC
many,TRBJ2-7,.,TRBV15,CATSRGSSSYEQYF,TGTGCCACCAGCAGAGGGTCGTCATCTTACGAGCAGTACTTC
.,TRBJ2-7,TRBD2,TRBV7-2,CASTPTGGIEQYF,TGTGCCAGCACCCCTACCGGGGGGATTGAGCAGTACTTC
many,TRBJ2-1,.,TRBV6-2/TRBV6-3,CASSTVIRPIPYNEQFF,TGTGCCAGCAGTACCGTAATCAGGCCGATTCCTTACAATGAGCAGTTCTTC
many,TRBJ2-7,.,TRBV18,CASSPGIGRLTYEQYF,TGTGCCAGCTCACCGGGGATCGGCCGACTGACCTACGAGCAGTACTTC
few,TRBJ2-1,TRBD2,TRBV28,CASTGGAYNEQFF,TGTGCCTCGACGGGGGGGGCCTACAATGAGCAGTTCTTC
.,TRBJ1-4,.,TRBV7-2,CASSPTEWLYEKLFF,TGTGCCAGCAGCCCTACTGAGTGGTTATACGAAAAACTGTTTTTT
.,TRBJ1-5,.,TRBV12-5,CASGLGATSQPQHF,TGTGCTAGTGGTTTGGGGGCCACATCTCAGCCCCAGCATTTT
many,TRBJ1-2,.,TRBV28,CASSPGSLLGYTF,TGTGCCAGCAGCCCGGGGAGCCTTCTAGGCTACACCTTC
few,TRBJ1-4,.,TRBV10-3,CAISDPGKVGEKLFF,TGTGCCATCAGTGATCCTGGGAAAGTCGGGGAAAAACTGTTTTTT
many,TRBJ2-1,.,TRBV6-5,CASTQLGYNEQFF,TGTGCCAGCACCCAACTCGGGTACAATGAGCAGTTCTTC
.,TRBJ2-5,.,TRBV7-9,CASSTRMIGDLGIETQYF,TGTGCCAGCAGCACCCGGATGATCGGGGACCTGGGTATAGAGACCCAGTACTTC
.,TRBJ2-7,.,TRBV7-2,CASSHSGYEQYF,TGTGCCAGCAGTCATTCGGGCTACGAGCAGTACTTC
.,TRBJ2-3,TRBD2,TRBV6-2/TRBV6-3,CASSRLAGRSDTQYF,TGTGCCAGCAGTCGATTAGCGGGACGGAGTGATACGCAGTATTTT
many,TRBJ2-1,.,TRBV7-2,CASSLGGGVNEQFF,TGTGCCAGCAGCTTAGGGGGTGGGGTTAATGAGCAGTTCTTC
many,TRBJ2-6,.,TRBV12-3/TRBV12-4,CASKEGGANVLTF,TGTGCCAGCAAGGAGGGAGGGGCCAACGTCCTGACTTTC
many,TRBJ2-5,.,TRBV7-6,CASSSRDYQETQYF,TGTGCCAGCAGCTCCCGGGACTACCAAGAGACCCAGTACTTC
few,TRBJ1-4,.,TRBV6-5,CASSSSPQGKLFF,TGTGCCAGCAGTAGCTCCCCCCAGGGAAAACTGTTTTTT
few,TRBJ2-1,.,TRBV6-5,CASSYSPGPLYNEQFF,TGTGCCAGCAGTTACTCGCCGGGACCCCTTTACAATGAGCAGTTCTTC
many,TRBJ2-7,.,TRBV28,CASGDQSPYEQYF,TGTGCCAGCGGAGATCAGTCCCCCTACGAGCAGTACTTC
.,TRBJ2-1,.,TRBV10-3,CASGEGLEQFF,TGTGCCTCAGGGGAAGGTCTCGAGCAGTTCTTC
few,TRBJ2-3,.,TRBV20-1,CSASLAGTDTQYF,TGCAGTGCTAGCTTAGCGGGCACAGATACGCAGTATTTT
few,TRBJ2-7,TRBD2,TRBV7-8,CASSYGRARAYEQYF,TGTGCCAGCAGCTACGGGAGGGCCCGAGCCTACGAGCAGTACTTC
many,TRBJ2-4,.,TRBV6-1,CASSSGTAKNIQYF,TGTGCCAGCAGTTCCGGGACAGCCAAAAACATTCAGTACTTC
once,TRBJ1-1,TRBD1,TRBV6-2/TRBV6-3,CASSSRTGSLLNTEAFF,TGTGCCAGCAGTAGCCGGACAGGGTCCCTTCTGAACACTGAAGCTTTCTTT
many,TRBJ1-4,.,TRBV7-9,CASSSPWSATNEKLFF,TGTGCCAGCAGCTCCCCCTGGAGCGCAACTAATGAAAAACTGTTTTTT
.,TRBJ2-1,.,TRBV12-3/TRBV12-4,CASRRVQLANEQFF,TGTGCCAGCAGGCGAGTACAGTTAGCCAATGAGCAGTTCTTC
.,TRBJ1-5,TRBD1,TRBV7-6,CASRLDRGQPQHF,TGTGCCAGCAGACTGGACAGGGGTCAGCCCCAGCATTTT
.,TRBJ2-3,.,TRBV7-8,CASSIRDGGADTQYF,TGTGCCAGCAGCATCCGGGACGGAGGAGCAGATACGCAGTATTTT
few,TRBJ1-2,.,TRBV18,CASSPDKTLGGYTF,TGTGCCAGCTCACCAGACAAGACACTGGGAGGCTACACCTTC
few,TRBJ1-3,TRBD1,TRBV10-3,CAISGGTASGNTIYF,TGTGCCATCAGTGGGGGGACAGCCTCTGGAAACACCATATATTTT
few,TRBJ2-1,.,TRBV11-3,CASSLEIDPYNEQFF,TGTGCCAGCAGCTTAGAAATAGACCCCTACAATGAGCAGTTCTTC
.,TRBJ1-5,.,TRBV6-2/TRBV6-3,CASSLIPGTEILSNQPQHF,TGTGCCAGCAGCCTAATCCCCGGGACCGAGATACTCAGCAATCAGCCCCAGCATTTT
.,TRBJ1-3,.,TRBV7-9,CASSNFEKGGNTIYF,TGTGCCAGCAGCAACTTCGAGAAAGGCGGAAACACCATATATTTT
many,TRBJ2-2,TRBD2,TRBV7-8,CASSLRTSGKSGTGELFF,TGTGCCAGCAGCTTAAGGACTAGCGGGAAGTCGGGGACCGGGGAGCTGTTTTTT
few,TRBJ1-1,.,TRBV7-2,CASSPVGSRGLGTEAFF,TGTGCCAGCAGCCCGGTTGGTTCCCGGGGGTTGGGCACTGAAGCTTTCTTT
many,TRBJ2-1,TRBD2,TRBV2,CASSTGGGQRNEQFF,TGTGCCAGCAGCACCGGCGGGGGTCAGCGGAATGAGCAGTTCTTC
many,TRBJ2-5,.,TRBV28,CASREVGAPETQYF,TGTGCCAGCAGGGAAGTGGGGGCTCCAGAGACCCAGTACTTC
few,TRBJ1-4,.,TRBV12-3/TRBV12-4,CASSSLDEKLFF,TGTGCCAGCAGCTCGCTTGATGAAAAACTGTTTTTT
few,TRBJ1-1,.,TRBV29-1,CTPRGLEGPEAFF,TGCACACCTCGAGGGTTGGAGGGGCCTGAAGCTTTCTTT
many,TRBJ1-1,.,TRBV7-2,CANRPFTNTEAFF,TGTGCCAACCGACCCTTTACAAACACTGAAGCTTTCTTT
few,TRBJ1-1,TRBD1,TRBV10-3,CAISEGGQGANEAFF,TGTGCCATCAGTGAGGGGGGACAGGGGGCAAATGAAGCTTTCTTT
few,TRBJ2-5,.,TRBV6-2/TRBV6-3,CASSYLDLGETQYF,TGTGCCAGCAGTTACTTGGACCTGGGGGAGACCCAGTACTTC
many,TRBJ1-5,TRBD1,TRBV28,CASTQGTGVSQPQHF,TGTGCCTCAACCCAGGGGACAGGGGTAAGTCAGCCCCAGCATTTT
many,TRBJ2-5,.,TRBV5-4,CASSLGTQETQYF,TGTGCCAGCAGCTTAGGGACACAAGAGACCCAGTACTTC
many,TRBJ1-6,.,TRBV7-2,CASSLVRATTIIQDLHF,TGTGCCAGCAGCTTAGTTCGGGCAACTACTATAATTCAGGACCTCCACTTT